The clone carrying this T cell receptor (beta chain) was seen only once. This record comes from a study of T cell changes during pregnancy in multiple sclerosis. The CDR3 is 15 residues long. Trimming cost V 5 bases and J 6 bases, with 17 bases left between them. Germline CDR1 and CDR2: SGHRS and YFSETQ. Sequencing used immunoSEQ multiplex PCR; TCRdb keeps in-frame clones, though not all of them. The profile shows around 34,000 clones, 90% of them singletons. The chain recombines TRBV5-1 with TRBJ2-2; TRBD2 is a possible D gene (6 bases). This sequence originates from a female donor with multiple sclerosis, enrolled in a pregnancy study. The material sequenced was CD4+ T cells from peripheral blood mononuclear cells, taken in the second trimester of pregnancy. CDR3 sequence reads: CASRRAGPGPGELFF. The CDR3 DNA sequence: TGCGCCAGCAGGAGGGCGGGACCGGGTCCCGGGGAGCTGTTTTTT.